The following is a TCR beta chain sequence with its context. The sample comes from a study of blood T cell repertoires in COVID-19. Across the whole study: Samples of COVID-19 (acute and convalescent) were obtained from the United States, Italy and Spain. PBMCs, B-cell-depleted T cells, or T cells provided the cDNA or gDNA that made up the material.

TCRdb's copy holds only in-frame clones and misses some; the assay was immunoSEQ multiplex PCR. The sample yields about 380,000 clones, 88% seen once. Trimming removed 2 bases at V and 0 bases at J, with 7 bases between. The V gene's germline CDR1 is SGHTA and CDR2 FQGNSA. The CDR3 has 14 residues. Adults between roughly 18 and 90 years of age took part from 20 to 25 US areas. The recovered donors of Cohort 3 showed two negative PCRs, clearance, or symptom resolution. Sequencing was performed on PBMCs or T cells enriched from blood (not recorded which). The V call is TRBV7-2, the J call TRBJ1-2; D is undetermined. The receptor was isolated from a woman younger than 30 who had recovered from COVID-19. The CDR3 is CASSLFVANYGYTF. CDR3 nucleotide sequence: TGTGCCAGCAGCTTATTTGTAGCTAACTATGGCTACACCTTC.